Listed here are 8 T cell receptor beta chains from one sample, sequenced in a study of T cell repertoires in cytomegalovirus infection. What these receptors recognize is not known. Via MiXCR, TCRdb re-called the reads, giving one row per CDR3 protein. Among roughly 110,000 distinct CDR3 sequences, roughly 31% were seen once, and the ten largest hold more than 35%. Sequencing used CD8+ T cells from cultured PBMCs, obtained from culture after CMV antigen stimulation. The receptors originated from a human donor in good health (CMV status not recorded). Some clones in this sample may be carry-over from other donors' samples.

Only a few counts were recorded for this clonotype. The J gene is TRBJ2-7, the V gene TRBV27; possibly TRBD1 or TRBD2 for D (7 bases each). V was cut by 10 bases and J by 3 bases, with 19 bases left in between. Germline assignment: CDR1 MNHEY and CDR2 SMNVEV (reference sequence). This CDR3 has 14 residues. The CDR3 loop reads CATGVRGGVYEQYF. In DNA, the CDR3 is TGTGCCACAGGGGTCAGGGGGGGAGTCTACGAGCAGTACTTC.

V usage is TRBV6-2 or TRBV6-3 and J usage is TRBJ1-1, with D maybe TRBD1 (5 bases). This CDR3 contains 14 residues. V was pared by 4 bases and J by 0 bases, with 9 bases between. Germline CDR1 is MNHEY and CDR2 is SVGEGT. CDR3 in amino acids: CASSSSTVNTEAFF. The CDR3 nucleotides read TGTGCCAGCAGTTCATCGACAGTGAACACTGAAGCTTTCTTT.

V gene TRBV6-1 combines with J gene TRBJ1-4, with TRBD1 matching over 8 bases. This CDR3 is built from 13 residues. The junction had 10 bases not matched to a gene; V was cut back by 7 bases and J by 12 bases. Germline V gene data show CDR1 as MNHNS and CDR2 as SASEGT. In nucleotides, the CDR3 is TGTGCCAGCACCGACGGGGACAGGACGGAACTGTTTTTT. This translates into CASTDGDRTELFF.

The CDR3 spells CASSLEQGEIPYEQYF. The CDR3 bases are TGTGCCAGCAGTCTAGAACAGGGGGAAATTCCCTACGAGCAGTACTTC. The rearrangement links TRBV2 to TRBJ2-7; 8 nucleotides match TRBD1. Losses at the gene ends were 5 bases for V and 2 bases for J; bases not matched to a gene: 11. The CDR3 is 16 residues long. The germline V gene encodes CDR1 SNHLY and CDR2 FYNNEI.

In its sample, this clonotype was seen many times. V gene TRBV7-6 combines with J gene TRBJ2-1; 9 positions agree with TRBD2. Germline-derived CDR1 and CDR2 are SGHVS and FNYEAQ. Trimming at V came to 2 bases and at J to 5 bases, leaving 13 bases not matched to a gene. The CDR3 contains 18 residues. This CDR3 reads CASSLFGLGGGGNNEQFF. The DNA of the CDR3 is TGTGCCAGCAGCTTATTCGGGCTTGGCGGGGGGGGAAACAATGAGCAGTTCTTC.

The J gene is TRBJ2-3, the V gene TRBV12-3 or TRBV12-4; 8 bases match TRBD2. The CDR3 runs 18 residues. Losses at the gene ends were 2 bases for V and 0 bases for J; bases not matched to a gene: 10. Written as DNA, the CDR3 is TGTGCCAGCAGTTTAATGCCCGGGGGGGGCCCGAGCACAGATACGCAGTATTTT. Protein product: CASSLMPGGGPSTDTQYF.

The genes are TRBV4-3 and TRBJ1-2; D is possibly TRBD1 (6 bases). The ends were cut back, 0 bases at V and 6 bases at J, with 11 bases in the middle. The CDR3 has 14 residues. Germline CDR1 and CDR2: LGHNA and YSLEER. The CDR3 loop reads CASSQDWAGDGYTF. The CDR3 coding sequence is TGCGCCAGCAGCCAAGATTGGGCAGGGGATGGCTACACCTTC.

The V gene is TRBV20-1, the J gene TRBJ1-4, with 8 bases identical to TRBD1. Unmatched junction bases numbered 7, after V lost 5 bases and J lost 5 bases. There are 14 residues in the CDR3. Germline V gene sequence: CDR1 DFQATT, CDR2 SNEGSKA (reference sequence). DNA of the CDR3: TGCAGTGCTCGACCCACAGGGGGGAATGAAAAACTGTTTTTT. Protein product: CSARPTGGNEKLFF.